This T cell receptor (beta chain) was found in a study of monozygotic twins with inflammatory bowel disease. General study findings and limits: Among IBD patients, TCRbeta diversity (inverse Simpson) was lower than in healthy co-twins. Among patients, repertoires may have gained variability from differing immunosuppressive treatments. The analysis did not separate different T cell subtypes.

The length of the CDR3 is 15 residues. The V gene's germline CDR1 is MNHNS and CDR2 SASEGT. Each donor gave about 2.5 ml of peripheral blood. From the 5' RACE reads, TCRdb lists one entry per CDR3 protein and no DNA. The sample totals around 410,000 distinct CDR3 sequences. Comments on this clonotype: The target antigen is unknown.

The receptor was isolated from a human donor with ulcerative colitis or Crohn's disease, or a healthy co-twin of an affected twin (not recorded which). The sample taken for sequencing was blood. J is TRBJ2-3 and V is TRBV6-1; TCRdb's D call, TRBD2, is unchecked because there is no DNA. The CDR3 here is CASIPAGDGPDTQYF.